This entry lists 6 T cell receptor beta chains sequenced from one sample in a study of OX40 agonist ivuxolimab in advanced cancers. The protocol used for the library was the immunoSEQ multiplex PCR assay. Here the immuneACCESS table is served through TCRdb, limited to in-frame sequences with V and J called. Missing clones are a known gap in these copies; in checked studies unresolved V genes cover under half, and the rest lacks a known reason. In all, the sample holds around 70,000 clones, and 85% of those were seen once. The ten largest clones represent 5% to 7% of the sample. The sample here was CD4+ or CD8+ T cells sorted from blood, taken in a trial of the OX40 agonist ivuxolimab. The receptors come from an adult with an advanced solid tumor such as melanoma, head and neck, liver or kidney cancer.

This chain joins TRBV28 and TRBJ2-5; D tentatively reads TRBD1 or TRBD2 (5 bases each). Germline V lookup: CDR1 MDHEN, CDR2 SYDVKM. V was cut by 6 bases and J by 7 bases, with 15 bases left in between. CDR3 length equals 13 residues. The CDR3 bases are TGTGCCAGCAGACGGGACCGGTTGGGGACCCAGTACTTC. It encodes CASRRDRLGTQYF.

The chain has TRBV7-2 and TRBJ2-1; possible D gene TRBD1, 5 bases. The CDR3 has 14 amino acids. CDR1 and CDR2 (germline): SGHTA, FQGNSA. Trimming cost V 5 bases and J 4 bases, with 12 bases left between them. The CDR3 DNA is TGTGCCAGCAGCCCCACCAGGGATTACAATGAGCAGTTCTTC. Residues: CASSPTRDYNEQFF.

There are a few counts of this clone. The gene calls are TRBV6-5 and TRBJ1-3, with D possibly matching TRBD1 (6 bases). Trimming removed 6 bases at V and 2 bases at J, with 14 bases between. The CDR3 is 15 amino acids. Germline V lookup: CDR1 MNHEY, CDR2 SVGAGI. The chain's CDR3 is CASSPTGTTGNTIYF. CDR3 sequence (DNA): TGTGCCAGCAGCCCAACCGGGACAACTGGAAACACCATATATTTT.

The V call is TRBV10-3, the J call TRBJ2-1; D uncertain. Per the germline V gene, CDR1 is ENHRY and CDR2 is SYGVKD. The CDR3 spans 15 residues. V lost 0 bases and J 3 bases, leaving 9 bases between the germline ends. The CDR3 DNA sequence: TGTGCCATCAGTGAGTCGCCGCAGGTCTACAATGAGCAGTTCTTC. Translated, it gives CAISESPQVYNEQFF.

This chain connects TRBV30 to TRBJ1-2, with D possibly matching TRBD1 (5 bases). Per germline, CDR1 GTSNPN and CDR2 SVGIG (reference sequence). The CDR3 length is 14 residues. V was trimmed by 1 base and J by 1 base, leaving 10 bases between them. DNA of the CDR3: TGTGCCTGGAGTGAGGGAGGGGTTAACTATGGCTACACCTTC. Protein product: CAWSEGGVNYGYTF.

The chain carries TRBV9 and TRBJ2-1, with D perhaps assigned TRBD1 or TRBD2 (5 bases each). V dropped 4 bases and J dropped 2 bases, with 13 bases sitting between them. Germline loops: CDR1 SGDLS, CDR2 YYNGEE. CDR3 length equals 15 residues. The CDR3 nucleotides are TGTGCCAGCAGCTCCCGGGACGCCGCCTACAATGAGCAGTTCTTC. Residues: CASSSRDAAYNEQFF.